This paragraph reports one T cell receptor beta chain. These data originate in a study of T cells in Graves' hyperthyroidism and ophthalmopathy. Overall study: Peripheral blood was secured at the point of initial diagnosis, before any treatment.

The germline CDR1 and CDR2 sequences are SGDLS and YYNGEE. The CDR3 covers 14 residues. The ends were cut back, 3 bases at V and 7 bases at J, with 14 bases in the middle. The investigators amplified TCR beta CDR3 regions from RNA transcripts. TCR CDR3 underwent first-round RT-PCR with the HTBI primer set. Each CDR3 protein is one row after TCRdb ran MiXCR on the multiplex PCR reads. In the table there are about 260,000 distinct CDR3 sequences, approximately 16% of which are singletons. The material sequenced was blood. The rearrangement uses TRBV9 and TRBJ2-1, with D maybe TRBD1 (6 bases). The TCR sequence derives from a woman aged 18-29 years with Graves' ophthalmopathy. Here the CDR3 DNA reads TGTGCCAGCAGCGATAAACAGGGTTGGAATGAGCAGTTCTTC. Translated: CASSDKQGWNEQFF.